This entry features one T cell receptor (beta chain) sequence. Given the absence of the conserved phenylalanine or tryptophan at the CDR3 end, a read error is likely. Preparation of the TCRbeta library was carried out with unique molecular identifiers. Each CDR3 protein gets one entry after TCRdb re-called the PCR reads with MiXCR. The sample includes 250,000 to 350,000 distinct CDR3 sequences, 9.5% to 10% of them seen just once. The data were taken from a study of T-cell reconstitution after alpha-beta-depleted transplantation in children. The CDR3 totals 13 residues. Trimming shortened V by 6 bases and J by 4 bases, and 11 bases separated the two germline ends. Germline CDR1 is SGHTA and CDR2 is FQGTGA.

Sample: PBMCs from the stem cell graft donor, taken from the stem cell graft. This clonotype was obtained from a human donor who donated a stem cell graft to a child with SCID. The gene calls are TRBV7-3 and TRBJ2-3; a possible D gene is TRBD2 (6 bases). This chain's CDR3 is CASRKAGSDTQYL. The CDR3 DNA sequence: TGTGCCAGCAGAAAGGCGGGGTCAGATACGCAGTATTTA.